These 23 T cell receptor beta chains share one sample of origin, sequenced in a study of blood T cell repertoires in COVID-19. Clones were read by immunoSEQ multiplex PCR, and TCRdb kept only the in-frame ones, dropping some. The sample has about 90,000 clones, about 81% seen once. The sequenced sample consisted of peripheral blood. The source is a human donor in a cohort sampled during active COVID-19.

The rearrangement joins TRBV9 to TRBJ1-6; TRBD1 matches 9 bases. This CDR3 region has 15 residues. In germline, CDR1 is SGDLS, CDR2 YYNGEE. J lost 7 bases, V lost 3 bases, and 5 bases had no gene match. CDR3 bases: TGTGCCAGCAGCGGCCACGGGACAGGGAATTCACCCCTCCACTTT. Its translation is CASSGHGTGNSPLHF.

The chain is built from TRBV9 and TRBJ2-5; 7 nucleotides line up with TRBD1. The trim removed 4 bases at V and 2 bases at J, leaving 8 bases unmatched. From germline, CDR1 is SGDLS and CDR2 YYNGEE. The CDR3 extends over 15 amino acids. CDR3 nucleotide sequence: TGTGCCAGCAGCCTATTGGGACAGTTTCAAGAGACCCAGTACTTC. Amino acids: CASSLLGQFQETQYF.

The V gene is TRBV2, the J gene TRBJ2-1; maybe TRBD2 (7 bases). The CDR3 extends over 13 amino acids. Germline CDR1 SNHLY, CDR2 FYNNEI. V was shortened by 5 bases and J by 6 bases, with 11 bases between the two germline ends. This chain's CDR3 is CASSRGALNEQFF. Here the CDR3 DNA reads TGTGCCAGCAGTCGGGGGGCTCTCAATGAGCAGTTCTTC.

CDR3 sequence (DNA): TGCAGCGTCGCAGGGACAGGGTTTGAAGCTTTCTTT. Its translation is CSVAGTGFEAFF. The chain links TRBV29-1 to TRBJ1-1, with TRBD1 identical over 9 bases. This CDR3 contains 12 residues. J lost 7 bases, V lost 6 bases, and 6 bases had no gene match. Per the germline V gene, CDR1 is SQVTM and CDR2 is ANQGSEA.

The chain has TRBV9 and TRBJ2-7, with 10 bases fitting TRBD2. CDR1 is SGDLS and CDR2 is YYNGEE in the germline V gene. V shed 0 bases, J shed 5 bases, and the junction held 11 bases outside the gene matches. The CDR3 is 17 amino acids. CDR3 DNA sequence: TGTGCCAGCAGCGTAGTGTCTAGCGGGGGTTTTAGCCACGAGCAGTACTTC. It specifies CASSVVSSGGFSHEQYF.

The rearrangement uses TRBV29-1 and TRBJ1-5; TRBD1 matches at 8 bases. Germline V gene lookup returns CDR1 SQVTM and CDR2 ANQGSEA. Losses at the gene ends were 7 bases for V and 5 bases for J; bases not matched to a gene: 7. There are 13 residues in the CDR3. The CDR3: CSASQGDHQPQHF. CDR3 sequence (DNA): TGCAGCGCCTCACAGGGGGATCATCAGCCCCAGCATTTT.

The J gene is TRBJ1-6, the V gene TRBV5-8; possible D gene TRBD1, 5 bases. Germline V CDR1 and CDR2: SGHTS, YDEGEE. The V gene lost 4 bases and the J gene lost 3 bases, with 11 bases spanning the gap. The CDR3 is 15 amino acids. The CDR3 sequence: CASSQATVYNSPLHF. As DNA, the CDR3 is TGTGCCAGCAGCCAAGCGACAGTCTATAATTCACCCCTCCACTTT.

This rearrangement joins TRBV5-3 to TRBJ1-6; D remains ambiguous. TRBV5-3 is recorded as an ORF, its role being uncertain. The CDR3 is 12 amino acids. The CDR3 DNA reads TGTGCGGCCGGTGCGGTGAATTCACCCCTCCACTTT. It codes for CAAGAVNSPLHF.

The J gene is TRBJ2-5, the V gene TRBV5-1; D is undetermined. Trimming cost V 1 base and J 0 bases, with 4 bases left between them. Germline CDR1 is SGHRS and CDR2 is YFSETQ. The CDR3 consists of 13 residues. The CDR3 spells CASSLHHQETQYF. The CDR3 DNA reads TGCGCCAGCAGCTTGCATCACCAAGAGACCCAGTACTTC.

V usage is TRBV18 and J usage is TRBJ1-2, with TRBD1 matching over 7 bases. This CDR3 is built from 13 residues. The trim removed 6 bases at V and 8 bases at J, leaving 9 bases unmatched. Germline CDR1 is KGHSH and CDR2 is LQKENI. The CDR3 region has the DNA TGTGCCAGCTCTAGGACAGGCCCCGCGGGCTACACCTTC. Translating it yields CASSRTGPAGYTF.

V usage is TRBV10-3 and J usage is TRBJ2-1, with 14 positions matching TRBD2. The length of the CDR3 is 15 residues. Germline V gives CDR1 ENHRY, CDR2 SYGVKD. V shed 4 bases and J 7 bases; nucleotides not matched to a gene: 3. In DNA, the CDR3 is TGTGCCATCAGTGCCGGGACTAGCGGGGGAAATGAGCAGTTCTTC. This translates into CAISAGTSGGNEQFF.

CDR3 sequence: CASSQSGRGRTSGYNEQFF. The CDR3 DNA reads TGCGCCAGCAGCCAATCGGGGAGGGGACGGACTAGCGGATACAATGAGCAGTTCTTC. The chain is built from TRBV4-1 and TRBJ2-1, with 10 bases lining up with TRBD2. The CDR3 is made up of 19 amino acids. CDR1 is MGHRA and CDR2 is YSYEKL in the germline V gene. V shed 2 bases, J shed 4 bases, and the junction held 14 bases outside the gene matches.

This chain uses TRBV9 with TRBJ2-5, with 8 nucleotides matching TRBD2. J lost 1 base, V lost 0 bases, and 5 bases had no gene match. The germline V gene encodes CDR1 SGDLS and CDR2 YYNGEE. CDR3 length equals 16 residues. CDR3 sequence reads: CASSVGALAGQETQYF. The DNA of the CDR3 is TGTGCCAGCAGCGTAGGTGCGCTAGCGGGCCAAGAGACCCAGTACTTC.

CDR3 nucleotide sequence: TGCAGTGCTAGTGGGCTAGCGGGGGGCCGTTATTCCTACAATGAGCAGTTCTTC. Residues: CSASGLAGGRYSYNEQFF. The chain couples TRBV20-1 to TRBJ2-1, with TRBD2 matching over 11 bases. V gave up 3 bases and J gave up 1 base; unmatched junction bases: 11. This CDR3 contains 18 residues. Looked up from germline, CDR1 is DFQATT and CDR2 is SNEGSKA (reference sequence).

This clone has a handful of counts. The V call is TRBV2, the J call TRBJ1-1; D not resolved. CDR1 SNHLY and CDR2 FYNNEI come from the germline V gene. This CDR3 has 13 amino acids. Deletions cut 4 bases from V and 1 base from J, with 7 bases between. DNA for the CDR3: TGTGCCAGCAGTGTCGAGCGGAACACTGAAGCTTTCTTT. It yields the protein CASSVERNTEAFF.

The CDR3 DNA reads as TGTGCCAGCTGCCTAGGAGGGGGCTTCGATGAGCAGTTCTTC. Its translation is CASCLGGGFDEQFF. The chain joins TRBV9 to TRBJ2-1; tentatively, D is TRBD1 (7 bases). V was cut by 7 bases and J by 8 bases, with 19 bases left in between. Germline loops: CDR1 SGDLS, CDR2 YYNGEE. CDR3 length: 14 amino acids. Combining the CDR3 with reference TRBV9 and TRBJ2-1 gives the whole variable domain DSGVTQTPKHLITATGQRVTLRCSPRSGDLSVYWYQQSLDQGLQFLIQYYNGEERAKGNILERFSAQQFPDLHSELNLSSLELGDSALYFCASCLGGGFDEQFFGPGTRLTVL.

This sequence joins TRBV6-5 and TRBJ2-7; no clear D. There are 13 residues in the CDR3. The germline V and J ends were trimmed by 0 bases and 3 bases, with 6 bases remaining between them. In germline, CDR1 is MNHEY, CDR2 SVGAGI. The CDR3 spells CASSYSRLYEQYF. The CDR3 nucleotides read TGTGCCAGCAGTTACTCGCGCCTCTACGAGCAGTACTTC.

This rearrangement joins TRBV14 to TRBJ1-2; D is unresolved. Per germline, CDR1 SGHDN and CDR2 FVKESK. The CDR3 runs 14 residues. V lost 3 bases, J lost 2 bases, and 10 bases lay in between. CDR3 protein: CASSHTPGNYGYTF. The CDR3 DNA sequence: TGTGCCAGCAGCCATACCCCGGGGAACTATGGCTACACCTTC.

This clone was detected only once. The chain joins TRBV7-9 to TRBJ2-3; 9 bases match TRBD2. This CDR3 has 16 residues. Per germline, CDR1 SEHNR and CDR2 FQNEAQ (reference sequence). V shed 2 bases, J shed 2 bases, and the junction held 5 bases outside the gene matches. CDR3 protein: CASSLWSGGNTDTQYF. CDR3 nucleotides: TGTGCCAGCAGCTTATGGAGCGGGGGGAACACAGATACGCAGTATTTT.

The V gene is TRBV4-3, the J gene TRBJ1-5; weak D call: TRBD1 (5 bases). Trimming took 4 bases from V and 3 from J, leaving 10 bases between them. Germline V lookup: CDR1 LGHNA, CDR2 YSLEER. There are 14 residues in the CDR3. The CDR3 here is CASSLDSYNQPQHF. The CDR3 region has the DNA TGCGCCAGCAGCCTTGACAGTTACAATCAGCCCCAGCATTTT.

J is TRBJ1-1 and V is TRBV5-5; weak D call: TRBD1 (5 bases). The CDR3 loop spans 15 amino acids. V dropped 4 bases and J dropped 4 bases, with 17 bases sitting between them. Germline V CDR1 and CDR2: SGHKS, YYEKEE (reference sequence). CDR3 amino acids: CASSTRQIVGTEAFF. As DNA, the CDR3 is TGTGCCAGCAGCACGAGACAGATAGTCGGCACTGAAGCTTTCTTT.

V gene TRBV4-1 combines with J gene TRBJ1-2; D is ambiguous. The CDR3 loop spans 17 amino acids. Germline CDR1 and CDR2: MGHRA and YSYEKL. V was pared by 6 bases and J by 9 bases, with 29 bases between. The CDR3 sequence is CASSLGFGRQGKRSYTF. Written as DNA, the CDR3 is TGCGCCAGCAGTTTAGGATTTGGGAGACAAGGGAAAAGGAGCTACACCTTC.

The rearrangement joins TRBV4-1 to TRBJ1-4; D uncertain. Per the germline V gene, CDR1 is MGHRA and CDR2 is YSYEKL. V lost 5 bases and J lost 8, with 18 bases in between. The CDR3 spans 15 residues. CDR3 sequence (DNA): TGCGCCAGCAGCACCCGGACGGGGAGTACGGAAAAACTGTTTTTT. It codes for CASSTRTGSTEKLFF.